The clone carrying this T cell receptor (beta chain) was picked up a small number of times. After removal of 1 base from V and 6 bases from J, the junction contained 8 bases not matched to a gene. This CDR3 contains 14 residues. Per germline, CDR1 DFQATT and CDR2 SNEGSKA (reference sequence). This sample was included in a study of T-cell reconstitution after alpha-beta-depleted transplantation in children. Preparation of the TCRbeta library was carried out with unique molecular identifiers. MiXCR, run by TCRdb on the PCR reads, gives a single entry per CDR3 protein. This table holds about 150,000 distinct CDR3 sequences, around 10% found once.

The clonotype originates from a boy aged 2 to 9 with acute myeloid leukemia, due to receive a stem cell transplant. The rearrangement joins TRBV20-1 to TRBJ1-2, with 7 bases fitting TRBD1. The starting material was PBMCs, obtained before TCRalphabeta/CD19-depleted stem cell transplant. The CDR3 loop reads CSARALTGIDGYTF. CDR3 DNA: TGCAGTGCTAGAGCTCTGACAGGGATCGATGGCTACACCTTC.